Listed below are T cell receptor beta chains from one sample, sequenced in a study of shared clonotypes between healthy human individuals. The data were produced by immunoSEQ multiplex PCR, yet TCRdb's version contains in-frame clones alone and is incomplete. The repertoire consists of 2 million to 2.5 million clones, with about 94% occurring once and the leading ten covering over 0.1%. Sequenced material: naive CD4+ T cells sorted from blood. The receptors originated from a man between 18 and 35 years old in good health. CDR3s include the opening cysteine and the closing phenylalanine or tryptophan. D genes are given only for firm matches. Not every row has a clone size; where given, it reads once, few, many or a size class.

j_gene | abundance | d_gene | v_gene | CDR3nt | CDR3aa
TRBJ2-7 | once | TRBD1 | TRBV15 | TGTGCCACCAGCAGAGGCCGGGACAGGGCCCACGAGCAGTACTTC | CATSRGRDRAHEQYF
TRBJ2-2 | NA | TRBD2 | TRBV5-1 | TGCGCCAGCAGCTCGGGACTAGCAGGGACCGGGGAGCTGTTTTTT | CASSSGLAGTGELFF
TRBJ2-7 | NA | NA | TRBV27 | TGTGCCAGCAGTCAGTTAAGGGCCGGATCCTACGAGCAGTACTTC | CASSQLRAGSYEQYF
TRBJ2-1 | NA | NA | TRBV27 | TGTGCCAGCAGTTTATTGGCGGATCGCTCCTACAATGAGCAGTTCTTC | CASSLLADRSYNEQFF
TRBJ1-3 | once | NA | TRBV30 | TGTGCCTGGAGTAGGCAGGGAGCCTCTGGAAACACCATATATTTT | CAWSRQGASGNTIYF
TRBJ2-2 | NA | NA | TRBV27 | TGTGCCAGCAGTTTAGAGAGGCTCGGGGGCCACACCGGGGAGCTGTTTTTT | CASSLERLGGHTGELFF
TRBJ1-1 | NA | NA | TRBV4-1 | TGCGCCAGCAGCCAACTGGTGGGGACCGTTGGCACTGAAGCTTTCTTT | CASSQLVGTVGTEAFF
TRBJ2-7 | NA | NA | TRBV7-9 | TGTGCCAGCAGCTTAGAAGGGTTCGGCGAGCAGTACTTC | CASSLEGFGEQYF
TRBJ1-4 | NA | NA | TRBV4-1 | TGCGCCAGCAGCCACCGTGGGACACAGGGTGACGAAAAACTGTTTTTT | CASSHRGTQGDEKLFF
TRBJ1-2 | few | NA | TRBV10-3 | TGTGCCATCAGTGAGTCAGGGTATGGCTACACCTTC | CAISESGYGYTF
TRBJ2-1 | NA | TRBD1 | TRBV5-1 | TGCGCCAGCAGCTTAACAGGGGTTCCTGGTAATGAGCAGTTCTTC | CASSLTGVPGNEQFF
TRBJ1-1 | NA | NA | TRBV10-1 | TGCGCCAGCTTAGATCCGGGACAAGGAGGGGTAGTGGCTATGAACACTGAAGCTTTCTTT | CASLDPGQGGVVAMNTEAFF
TRBJ1-2 | NA | NA | TRBV2 | TGTGCCAGCAGTGTAGGGCCTAACTATGGCTACACCTTC | CASSVGPNYGYTF
TRBJ1-1 | once | NA | TRBV6-6 | TGTGCCAGCAGTTACTCGGGATACGACACTGAAGCTTTCTTT | CASSYSGYDTEAFF
TRBJ1-1 | NA | NA | TRBV18 | TGTGCCAGCTCACCATTAGAAGGAATAAACACTGAAGCTTTCTTT | CASSPLEGINTEAFF
TRBJ2-3 | once | TRBD2 | TRBV18 | TGTGCCAGCTCACCGTCGCCGGGACTAGCGGGAGACACAGATACGCAGTATTTT | CASSPSPGLAGDTDTQYF
TRBJ2-2 | once | TRBD1 | TRBV2 | TGTGCCAGCAGTGGCTTGGACAGGGGAGGCACCGGGGAGCTGTTTTTT | CASSGLDRGGTGELFF
TRBJ2-2 | NA | NA | TRBV28 | TGTGCCAGCCTTACTCACAGAGACACCGGGGAGCTGTTTTTT | CASLTHRDTGELFF
TRBJ1-4 | NA | TRBD1 | TRBV7-9 | TGTGCCAGCAGCTCGGGGGGACAGGTTAATGAAAAACTGTTTTTT | CASSSGGQVNEKLFF
TRBJ2-2 | NA | NA | TRBV6-1 | TGTGCCAGCAGACGTCAGGGCGCGGACACCGGGGAGCTGTTTTTT | CASRRQGADTGELFF
TRBJ1-1 | NA | NA | TRBV5-1 | TGCGCCAGCAGCTTGGATCTGTCCCCGAACACTGAAGCTTTCTTT | CASSLDLSPNTEAFF
TRBJ1-1 | NA | NA | TRBV5-4 | TGTGCCAGCAGCCAACCGGGAGGTGAAGCTTTCTTT | CASSQPGGEAFF
TRBJ2-7 | NA | NA | TRBV28 | TGTGCCACCACACCCGGTCTAGCGACTACCTACGAGCAGTACTTC | CATTPGLATTYEQYF
TRBJ2-7 | NA | NA | TRBV27 | TGTGCCAGCAGTAGAGACAGAGAGTCCTACGAGCAGTACTTC | CASSRDRESYEQYF
TRBJ1-6 | once | TRBD1 | TRBV27 | TGTGCCAGCAGTTTCCGGGCCGGGACAGGGGACCTTACCTATAATTCACCCCTCCACTTT | CASSFRAGTGDLTYNSPLHF
TRBJ2-7 | NA | NA | TRBV7-2 | TGTGCCAGCAGCTTGGTCCCCTTGAGCTCCTACGAGCAGTACTTC | CASSLVPLSSYEQYF
TRBJ2-7 | NA | NA | TRBV14 | TGTGCCAGCAGCCAATATCAGGGCGCCGCCTACGAGCAGTACTTC | CASSQYQGAAYEQYF
TRBJ1-6 | NA | NA | TRBV28 | TGTGCCAGCAGTTTCCCGACGGTGAGCTCCTATAATTCACCCCTCCACTTT | CASSFPTVSSYNSPLHF
TRBJ1-4 | NA | TRBD1 | TRBV7-2 | TGTGCCAGCAGTCAGGGGGCGGTTGGAAAACTGTTTTTT | CASSQGAVGKLFF
TRBJ2-5 | NA | NA | TRBV30 | TGTGCCTGGAGCGCGGGACGTCGAGAGACCCAGTACTTC | CAWSAGRRETQYF
TRBJ1-4 | NA | NA | TRBV7-9 | TGTGCCAGCAGCTTAGGTGGGAGTAATGAAAAACTGTTTTTT | CASSLGGSNEKLFF
TRBJ2-1 | NA | TRBD2 | TRBV7-9 | TGTGCCAGCAGCCCTGGGACTAGCGGGAGGCGTGAGCAGTTCTTC | CASSPGTSGRREQFF
TRBJ1-2 | NA | TRBD1 | TRBV30 | TGTGCCTGGAGTGTTCGAGGACAGGGGGCGAATGGCTACACCTTC | CAWSVRGQGANGYTF
TRBJ2-7 | NA | TRBD1 | TRBV19 | TGTGCCAGTAGTAACTTATTGGGGACAGGGTCCTACGAGCAGTACTTC | CASSNLLGTGSYEQYF
TRBJ1-1 | NA | TRBD1 | TRBV23-1 | TGCGCCAGCAGTCTGGGACAGGAGGGCAGCACTGAAGCTTTCTTT | CASSLGQEGSTEAFF
TRBJ1-3 | NA | NA | TRBV30 | TGTGCCTGGAGTGTGGGCGGGAACACTGGAAACACCATATATTTT | CAWSVGGNTGNTIYF
TRBJ1-3 | NA | NA | TRBV30 | TGTGCCTGGAGGAGAATGGGGGGGCCTGGAAACACCATATATTTT | CAWRRMGGPGNTIYF
TRBJ2-5 | NA | TRBD1 | TRBV5-1 | TGCGCCAGCAGCACTGAGACAGGGGCGTGGGAGACCCAGTACTTC | CASSTETGAWETQYF
TRBJ1-1 | NA | NA | TRBV19 | TGTGCCCTCAAGCGGGAGGGGGACACTGAAGCTTTCTTT | CALKREGDTEAFF
TRBJ2-7 | NA | TRBD2 | TRBV5-4 | TGTGCCAGCAGCTTGGGGGTAGGGACTAGCCCTTACGAGCAGTACTTC | CASSLGVGTSPYEQYF
TRBJ2-2 | NA | TRBD2 | TRBV7-2 | TGTGCCAGCAGCCCGCAGACTAGCGGGAAAACCGGGGAGCTGTTTTTT | CASSPQTSGKTGELFF
TRBJ2-5 | NA | TRBD2 | TRBV30 | TGTGCCTGGGGGGATAGCGGGAGTGTTGGGACCCAGTACTTC | CAWGDSGSVGTQYF
TRBJ2-7 | NA | TRBD1 | TRBV28 | TGTGCCAGCAGTAACGGACAGGGGGCGGGGGAGCAGTACTTC | CASSNGQGAGEQYF
TRBJ1-1 | NA | NA | TRBV29-1 | TGCAGCGCAGACCGGGGCACTGAAGCTTTCTTT | CSADRGTEAFF
TRBJ1-4 | NA | TRBD1 | TRBV5-1 | TGCGCCAGCAGCTTGGGGGGACAGGGGTACGAAAAACTGTTTTTT | CASSLGGQGYEKLFF